Shown below are 18 T cell receptor beta chains from a single sample sequenced in a study of cytomegalovirus exposure and HLA in healthy donors. Profiled with immunoSEQ multiplex PCR; TCRdb holds only in-frame clones, not every one. The data hold some 110,000 clones, with approximately 90% observed a single time. The sample comprised PBMCs. These receptors all come from a woman aged 18-29 years in good health and CMV-seropositive.

V and J are TRBV11-2 and TRBJ2-7; 8 nucleotides line up with TRBD2. V was pared by 1 base and J by 7 bases, with 12 bases of the junction left unmatched. From germline, CDR1 is SGHAT and CDR2 FQNNGV. The CDR3 is 16 residues long. The CDR3 nucleotides are TGTGCCAGCAGCTTAGCTCTCCCCGGGGGGGCGGGGGAGCAGTACTTC. Protein sequence: CASSLALPGGAGEQYF. The entire variable domain, with the rest obtained from reference TRBV11-2 and TRBJ2-7, is as follows: EAGVAQSPRYKIIEKRQSVAFWCNPISGHATLYWYQQILGQGPKLLIQFQNNGVVDDSQLPKDRFSAERLKGVDSTLKIQPAKLEDSAVYLCASSLALPGGAGEQYFGPGTRLTVT.

The gene calls are TRBV13 and TRBJ2-1; a possible D gene is TRBD2 (7 bases). Germline V CDR1 and CDR2: PRHDT, FYEKMQ (reference sequence). Trimming removed 6 bases at V and 12 bases at J, with 18 bases between. The CDR3 is made up of 13 amino acids. The CDR3 is CASRRRGAQGQFF. The CDR3 DNA reads as TGTGCCAGCAGACGACGGGGGGCGCAGGGGCAGTTCTTC.

This clone was seen a few times. The CDR3 region has the DNA TGTGCCAGCTCACCACCGATCGGGTTCGGTGGCTACACCTTC. It specifies CASSPPIGFGGYTF. The V and J genes are TRBV18 and TRBJ1-2; no firm D call. V was shortened by 0 bases and J by 7 bases, with 12 bases between the two germline ends. Germline CDR1 and CDR2: KGHSH and LQKENI. This CDR3 contains 14 residues.

The V call is TRBV4-1, the J call TRBJ1-1, with no clear D. Germline V gene data show CDR1 as MGHRA and CDR2 as YSYEKL. Trimming pared 6 bases from V and 1 base from J, leaving 12 bases between. The CDR3 length is 14 residues. CDR3 sequence reads: CASSGPTGNTEAFF. The CDR3 nucleotides are TGCGCCAGCAGTGGCCCCACGGGGAACACTGAAGCTTTCTTT.

The chain employs TRBV11-2 and TRBJ2-7, with 9 bases aligning to TRBD2. Germline CDR1 and CDR2: SGHAT and FQNNGV. This CDR3 comprises 16 residues. The J segment lost 1 base and the V segment lost 3 bases, leaving 7 bases of the junction unmatched. The CDR3 sequence: CASSFSASGTSYEQYF. In DNA, the CDR3 is TGTGCCAGCAGCTTCAGCGCTAGCGGGACATCCTACGAGCAGTACTTC.

The rearrangement joins TRBV21-1 to TRBJ2-5; the table's D call of TRBD1 was not tested on the DNA. TRBV21-1 is a pseudogene locus. CDR3 length: 16 amino acids. CDR3 DNA sequence: TGTGCCAGCACCACCCACAGGGCTAGTTTTCAAGAGACCCAGTACTTC. This gives the protein CASTTHRASFQETQYF.

The CDR3 DNA reads as TGTGCCAGCAGTTACTCGACAGGTTCTGGGGCCAACGTCCTGACTTTC. It translates to CASSYSTGSGANVLTF. The chain carries TRBV6-5 and TRBJ2-6; D may be TRBD1 (6 bases). Looked up from germline, CDR1 is MNHEY and CDR2 is SVGAGI. Trimming stripped 0 bases from V and 1 base from J, with 7 bases between. CDR3 length equals 16 residues.

The chain combines TRBV28 with TRBJ1-6; a weak D match, TRBD1 (5 bases). The CDR3 spans 15 residues. V dropped 9 bases and J dropped 8 bases, with 20 bases sitting between them. CDR1 is MDHEN and CDR2 is SYDVKM in the germline V gene. CDR3 in DNA: TGTGCCAGTCTGTCGGGGGTCCAGAACCATTCACCCCTCCACTTT. It translates to CASLSGVQNHSPLHF.

This clone occurred a few times. The chain combines TRBV7-2 with TRBJ1-5, with 9 nucleotides matching TRBD1. V shed 3 bases, J shed 4 bases, and the junction held 1 base outside the gene matches. Germline V gene sequence: CDR1 SGHTA, CDR2 FQGNSA. CDR3 length: 14 amino acids. The CDR3 nucleotides read TGTGCCAGCAGCTTTGGACAGGGGAATCAGCCCCAGCATTTT. Translating it yields CASSFGQGNQPQHF.

This clone was observed a few times. The chain links TRBV28 to TRBJ2-7, with a tentative D call TRBD1 (5 bases). CDR1 is MDHEN and CDR2 is SYDVKM in the germline V gene. CDR3 length: 15 amino acids. V was shortened by 2 bases and J by 3 bases, with 14 bases between the two germline ends. The CDR3 DNA reads as TGTGCCAGCAGTTTAACGTCAGGGAACGGCTACGAGCAGTACTTC. Amino acids: CASSLTSGNGYEQYF.

This chain links TRBV6-5 with TRBJ2-3; D perhaps matches TRBD1 (7 bases). This CDR3 contains 16 residues. Trimming cost V 1 base and J 4 bases, with 15 bases left between them. Germline CDR1 and CDR2: MNHEY and SVGAGI. CDR3 region: CASSYWRGLSADTQYF. Written as DNA, the CDR3 is TGTGCCAGCAGTTACTGGAGGGGGCTGTCCGCAGATACGCAGTATTTT.

J is TRBJ2-7 and V is TRBV7-6; TRBD1 is a possible D gene (6 bases). Germline V lookup: CDR1 SGHVS, CDR2 FNYEAQ. The length of the CDR3 is 14 residues. Trimming cost V 0 bases and J 3 bases, with 9 bases left between them. DNA of the CDR3: TGTGCCAGCAGCTTAGCGACAGGCCTCTACGAGCAGTACTTC. This translates into CASSLATGLYEQYF.

The rearrangement joins TRBV5-1 to TRBJ2-5, with D tentatively TRBD2 (6 bases). Per germline, CDR1 SGHRS and CDR2 YFSETQ. The CDR3 has 14 amino acids. The germline V and J ends were trimmed by 0 bases and 2 bases, with 8 bases remaining between them. This CDR3 reads CASSLVGTQETQYF. The DNA of the CDR3 is TGCGCCAGCAGCTTGGTTGGGACTCAAGAGACCCAGTACTTC.

This clone is deemed medium-sized (0.01 to 0.1%). The sample holds other DNA sequences that translate to the same CDR3. The V gene is TRBV2, the J gene TRBJ2-7, with D possibly being TRBD2 (6 bases). V gave up 0 bases and J gave up 2 bases, with 8 bases separating them. Germline CDR1 and CDR2: SNHLY and FYNNEI. The CDR3 extends over 14 amino acids. The CDR3 nucleotides are TGTGCCAGCAGTGAAGCGGGAGGACCCTACGAGCAGTACTTC. It specifies CASSEAGGPYEQYF.

V gene TRBV7-8 combines with J gene TRBJ2-2, with unresolved D. The CDR3 contains 16 residues. Germline lookup yields CDR1 SGHVS and CDR2 FQNEAQ. V was trimmed by 2 bases and J by 1 base, leaving 11 bases between them. DNA of the CDR3: TGTGCCAGCAGCTTATTTTTAGCAAGGAACACCGGGGAGCTGTTTTTT. Its translation: CASSLFLARNTGELFF.

This sequence joins TRBV7-2 and TRBJ1-1, with D unclear. Trimming removed 1 base from V and 1 base from J, with 4 bases in between. The germline V gene encodes CDR1 SGHTA and CDR2 FQGNSA. The CDR3 has 13 amino acids. CDR3 residues: CASSLDRNTEAFF. DNA of the CDR3: TGTGCCAGCAGCTTAGACAGGAACACTGAAGCTTTCTTT.

This chain connects TRBV4-1 to TRBJ2-3; 15 bases match TRBD2. Germline lookup yields CDR1 MGHRA and CDR2 YSYEKL. With 4 bases clipped from V and 3 bases from J, the junction kept 14 bases outside the gene matches. The CDR3 spans 20 residues. CDR3: CASSPRGTSGGPRATDTQYF. CDR3 sequence (DNA): TGCGCCAGCAGCCCCCGCGGGACTAGCGGGGGGCCTAGGGCGACAGATACGCAGTATTTT.

The CDR3 region has the DNA TGTGCCAGCAGCTCCCGACTAGCGGGGGGCACCGGGGAGCTGTTTTTT. It translates to CASSSRLAGGTGELFF. The gene calls are TRBV11-2 and TRBJ2-2, with 13 bases that match TRBD2. The length of the CDR3 is 16 residues. Germline assignment: CDR1 SGHAT and CDR2 FQNNGV. V lost 4 bases to trimming and J lost 4 bases; unmatched junction nucleotides: 3.